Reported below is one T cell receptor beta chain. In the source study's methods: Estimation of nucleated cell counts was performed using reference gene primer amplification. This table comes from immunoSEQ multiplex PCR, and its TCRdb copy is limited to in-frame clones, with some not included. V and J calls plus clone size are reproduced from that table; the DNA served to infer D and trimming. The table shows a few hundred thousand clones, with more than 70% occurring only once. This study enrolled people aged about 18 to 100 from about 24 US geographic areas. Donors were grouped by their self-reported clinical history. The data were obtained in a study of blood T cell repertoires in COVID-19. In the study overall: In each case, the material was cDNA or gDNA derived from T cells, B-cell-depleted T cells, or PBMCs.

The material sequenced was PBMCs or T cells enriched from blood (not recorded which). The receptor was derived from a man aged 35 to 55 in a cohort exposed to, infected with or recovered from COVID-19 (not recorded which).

The CDR3 DNA reads TGCGCCAGCTCGGGGGGCGGGAAATCTAACACCGGGGAGCTGTTTTTT. The encoded protein is CASSGGGKSNTGELFF. The chain employs TRBV5-1 and TRBJ2-2, with TRBD2 as a possible D gene (7 bases). This CDR3 has 16 residues. Deletions cut 7 bases from V and 2 bases from J, with 18 bases between. Germline V gives CDR1 SGHRS, CDR2 YFSETQ.